This TCR beta chain appears in the sequencing data of a study of blood T cell repertoires in COVID-19. Study-wide context: Samples of COVID-19 (acute and convalescent) were obtained from the United States, Italy and Spain.

Original processing methods: Estimated nucleated cell counts came from reference gene primer amplification. Repertoires were generated with immunoSEQ multiplex PCR, while TCRdb's copy carries only in-frame clones and drops some. The V and J calls and clone size are taken from that table; D and trimming were inferred from the DNA. The sample consists of over 200,000 clones, around four fifths of them appearing once. Germline CDR1 reads SGHTA; CDR2 reads FQGNSA. Trimming left V 2 bases short and J 14 bases short, with 13 bases between. This CDR3 has 13 amino acids. The sequenced material came from peripheral blood. The TCR was taken from a woman in her seventies with active or convalescent COVID-19. This chain joins TRBV7-2 and TRBJ1-6; D is uncertain. This chain's CDR3 is CASSLIPSQTLHF. As DNA, the CDR3 is TGTGCCAGCAGCTTAATCCCATCCCAGACCCTCCACTTT. The complete variable domain, with remaining parts taken from reference TRBV7-2 and TRBJ1-6, reads GAGVSQSPSNKVTEKGKDVELRCDPISGHTALYWYRQSLGQGLEFLIYFQGNSAPDKSGLPSDRFSAERTGGSVSTLTIQRTQQEDSAVYLCASSLIPSQTLHFGNGTRLTVT.